Presented here are 7 T cell receptor beta chains from one specimen sequenced in a study of blood T cells in healthy people across ages. A second about 7 to 11 cycle PCR used barcoded and J-beta primers. TCRdb analysed the 5' RACE reads with MiXCR anew, one entry per CDR3 protein. The table lists approximately 1,000,000 distinct CDR3 sequences, roughly two fifths of them singletons, with roughly 14% in the top ten. Sample: blood. These receptor sequences come from a young man in good health.

This clonotype was recorded at least ten times. The J gene is TRBJ2-3, the V gene TRBV20-1; TRBD2 matches 8 bases. The CDR3 contains 13 residues. Germline V gene data show CDR1 as DFQATT and CDR2 as SNEGSKA (reference sequence). J gave up 4 bases and V 7 bases, and 7 bases lay outside the gene matches. The CDR3 here is CSGAGDVADTQYF. The CDR3 DNA follows: TGCAGTGGAGCGGGGGATGTTGCAGATACGCAGTATTTT.

This chain uses TRBV29-1 with TRBJ1-1, with D unclear. Trimming removed 3 bases at V and 5 bases at J, with 16 bases between. This CDR3 contains 14 residues. The germline V gene has CDR1 SQVTM and CDR2 ANQGSEA. Here the CDR3 DNA reads TGCAGCGTTGAGTCTCAAGGGATCGTTACTGAAGCTTTCTTT. Translated, it gives CSVESQGIVTEAFF.

The V call is TRBV9, the J call TRBJ1-4, with D uncertain. Germline lookup yields CDR1 SGDLS and CDR2 YYNGEE. This CDR3 comprises 14 residues. The V end lost 6 bases, the J end lost 7 bases, and 16 bases lay between the germline ends. For the CDR3, the DNA is TGTGCCAGCACAGACTCGTCTCGGGCTGAAAAACTGTTTTTT. Encoded protein: CASTDSSRAEKLFF.

This clonotype was counted only a few times. The CDR3 protein is CASSRWTTSSTDTQYF. CDR3 sequence (DNA): TGTGCCAGCAGTCGCTGGACTACGAGCAGCACAGATACGCAGTATTTT. This sequence joins TRBV12-3 or TRBV12-4 and TRBJ2-3; the D gene is possibly TRBD2 (6 bases). V was cut by 5 bases and J by 0 bases, with 15 bases left in between. The CDR3 extends over 16 amino acids.

A note on this clonotype: At one of its ends the junction is not consistent with the germline gene, which may arise from a read error. The chain is built from TRBV6-1 and TRBJ1-2; D call uncertain. The CDR3 loop spans 17 amino acids. Per germline, CDR1 MNHNS and CDR2 SASEGT. CDR3 protein: CASLPLGVTTGFYGHTF. The CDR3, as DNA: TGTGCCAGCCTCCCCCTCGGGGTTACTACGGGGTTTTATGGCCACACCTTC.

V gene TRBV6-2 or TRBV6-3 combines with J gene TRBJ2-7; D is possibly TRBD1 or TRBD2 (5 bases each). V was cut by 2 bases and J by 5 bases, with 16 bases left in between. The CDR3 has 15 amino acids. The germline CDR1 and CDR2 sequences are MNHEY and SVGEGT. DNA for the CDR3: TGTGCCAGCAGTTACCCCGGACTGGGGGAGCACGAGCAGTACTTC. It yields the protein CASSYPGLGEHEQYF.

This clonotype was recorded only once. V is TRBV12-5 and J is TRBJ2-1, with TRBD2 identical over 8 bases. Germline V gene lookup returns CDR1 LGHNT and CDR2 FRNRAP. There are 12 residues in the CDR3. The ends lost 9 bases at V and 6 bases at J; junction bases unmatched: 4. CDR3 nucleotide sequence: TGTGCTAGCGGGGGGGTCGGCAATGAGCAGTTCTTC. Translated: CASGGVGNEQFF. Complete variable domain (other parts from reference TRBV12-5 and TRBJ2-1): DARVTQTPRHKVTEMGQEVTMRCQPILGHNTVFWYRQTMMQGLELLAYFRNRAPLDDSGMPKDRFSAEMPDATLATLKIQPSEPRDSAVYFCASGGVGNEQFFGPGTRLTVL.